This is a list of T cell receptor beta chains from one sample in a study of Tregs in tolerant kidney transplant recipients. The data were produced by immunoSEQ multiplex PCR, yet TCRdb's version contains in-frame clones alone and is incomplete. In the table there are roughly 120,000 clones, about 90% of which are singletons. Input material: CD4+ T cells from blood. Receptors originate from a human donor in good health. Each CDR3 is given with its conserved first and last residue. Fields, in order: D gene, clone size, J gene, V gene, CDR3 DNA, CDR3 protein. The D gene is left open where the match is weak. Some rows mark clone size as missing; the rest say once, few, many or name a class of expanded clone.

D: TRBD1
size: -
J: TRBJ2-1
V: TRBV11-2
DNA: TGTGCCAGCAGCTTAGGGACCGGGACAGGGGGCGATGAGCAGTTCTTC
CDR3: CASSLGTGTGGDEQFF

D: -
size: -
J: TRBJ1-1
V: TRBV7-8
DNA: TGTGCCAGCAGCTTACAGGGGCGGAACACTGAAGCTTTCTTT
CDR3: CASSLQGRNTEAFF

D: -
size: -
J: TRBJ1-1
V: TRBV18
DNA: TGTGCCAGCTCACCAATGGGGGGGCAAGAGAACACTGAAGCTTTCTTT
CDR3: CASSPMGGQENTEAFF

D: TRBD1
size: -
J: TRBJ1-1
V: TRBV6-1
DNA: TGTGCCAGCAGTGAAAAGGGCCGGACAGGGTCGATTGAAGCTTTCTTT
CDR3: CASSEKGRTGSIEAFF

D: -
size: few
J: TRBJ1-6
V: TRBV5-4
DNA: TGTGCCAGCAGCTTGGGGTGGGGTAATTCACCCCTCCACTTT
CDR3: CASSLGWGNSPLHF

D: -
size: -
J: TRBJ2-3
V: TRBV29-1
DNA: TGCAGCGTTGTGGGGCCCCGAGGTACGCAGTATTTT
CDR3: CSVVGPRGTQYF

D: -
size: -
J: TRBJ2-7
V: TRBV5-1
DNA: TGCGCCAGCACACAGGGAGGGCTCTCCTACGAGCAGTACTTC
CDR3: CASTQGGLSYEQYF

D: -
size: -
J: TRBJ2-1
V: TRBV2
DNA: TGTGCCAGCAGGTCCGCGAACAATGAGCAGTTCTTC
CDR3: CASRSANNEQFF

D: -
size: -
J: TRBJ2-1
V: TRBV6-1
DNA: TGTGCCAGCAGGCTGGGACTCTACAATGAGCAGTTCTTC
CDR3: CASRLGLYNEQFF

D: TRBD2
size: -
J: TRBJ2-3
V: TRBV5-1
DNA: TGCGCCAGCAGCCCGTGGACTAGCGGGTCGGGAGATACGCAGTATTTT
CDR3: CASSPWTSGSGDTQYF

D: TRBD1
size: -
J: TRBJ1-1
V: TRBV6-5
DNA: TGTGCCAGCAGTTACGACAGGGGGCGTCGTACTGAAGCTTTCTTT
CDR3: CASSYDRGRRTEAFF

D: TRBD1
size: -
J: TRBJ1-2
V: TRBV6-5
DNA: TGTGCCAGCAGTAGGGGGCGCGGGTATGGCTACACCTTC
CDR3: CASSRGRGYGYTF

D: TRBD1
size: -
J: TRBJ1-2
V: TRBV5-1
DNA: TGCGCCAGCAGCCGGACAGGGGTAGATGGCTACACCTTC
CDR3: CASSRTGVDGYTF

D: -
size: -
J: TRBJ2-5
V: TRBV6-5
DNA: TGTGCCAGCAGTTACTCTTCAGGGGGGGCCCTGGAGACCCAGTACTTC
CDR3: CASSYSSGGALETQYF

D: -
size: -
J: TRBJ1-4
V: TRBV30
DNA: TGTGCCTGGAGTGTCGCAGCCACGAATGAAAAACTGTTTTTT
CDR3: CAWSVAATNEKLFF

D: TRBD2
size: few
J: TRBJ2-3
V: TRBV6-1
DNA: TGTGCCAGCTTACGGGGGGGCACAGATACGCAGTATTTT
CDR3: CASLRGGTDTQYF

D: -
size: -
J: TRBJ2-7
V: TRBV9
DNA: TGTGCCAGCAGCCCCGGGGGTACAAACTACGAGCAGTACTTC
CDR3: CASSPGGTNYEQYF

D: -
size: -
J: TRBJ1-2
V: TRBV10-3
DNA: TGTGCCATCAGTGAGTCGACGGGGGACTATGGCTACACCTTC
CDR3: CAISESTGDYGYTF

D: -
size: -
J: TRBJ1-1
V: TRBV6-5
DNA: TGTGCCAGCAGGAGACAGAATACTGAAGCTTTCTTT
CDR3: CASRRQNTEAFF

D: -
size: once
J: TRBJ2-1
V: TRBV28
DNA: TGTGCCAGCAGTTTGGTGAGTTATTGGGAGCAGTTCTTC
CDR3: CASSLVSYWEQFF

D: -
size: -
J: TRBJ1-3
V: TRBV6-6
DNA: TGTGCCAGCCAGGGAGAGGCGTTGAACACCATATATTTT
CDR3: CASQGEALNTIYF

D: -
size: few
J: TRBJ1-1
V: TRBV18
DNA: TGTGCCAGCTCACCATCTAGCAACACTGAAGCTTTCTTT
CDR3: CASSPSSNTEAFF

D: -
size: -
J: TRBJ2-7
V: TRBV5-1
DNA: TGCGCCAGCAGCGCGGACGTTAGGGAGCAGTACTTC
CDR3: CASSADVREQYF

D: -
size: -
J: TRBJ1-2
V: TRBV6-5
DNA: TGTGCCAGCAGTTACGCGGGTTATGGCTACACCTTC
CDR3: CASSYAGYGYTF

D: -
size: -
J: TRBJ2-5
V: TRBV5-1
DNA: TGCGCCAGCATCCCCCAGATCGGGGGATCGGAGACCCAGTACTTC
CDR3: CASIPQIGGSETQYF

D: TRBD1
size: -
J: TRBJ2-2
V: TRBV6-6
DNA: TGTGCCAGCAGGGCCGGGACAGGGGACACCGGGGAGCTGTTTTTT
CDR3: CASRAGTGDTGELFF

D: -
size: -
J: TRBJ2-7
V: TRBV27
DNA: TGTGCCAGCAGTGCGGACGCGCTGGACGAGCAGTACTTC
CDR3: CASSADALDEQYF

D: TRBD1
size: -
J: TRBJ2-5
V: TRBV28
DNA: TGTGCCAGCAGATCTGGACAGGGGGATGGCCAGTACTTC
CDR3: CASRSGQGDGQYF

D: TRBD1
size: -
J: TRBJ1-5
V: TRBV6-4
DNA: TGTGCCAGGGGACAGGGGAATCAGCCCCAGCATTTT
CDR3: CARGQGNQPQHF

D: -
size: -
J: TRBJ2-7
V: TRBV11-2
DNA: TGTGCCAGCAGCCCGAGATGGAAGGGGCGAGAGCAGTACTTC
CDR3: CASSPRWKGREQYF

D: -
size: -
J: TRBJ2-3
V: TRBV19
DNA: TGTGCCACCCGGGGTAGGGGGGCCAGTACGCAGTATTTT
CDR3: CATRGRGASTQYF

D: -
size: -
J: TRBJ2-7
V: TRBV7-3
DNA: TGTGCCAGCAGCCTTTCGCCGGGCGACGAGCAGTACTTC
CDR3: CASSLSPGDEQYF

D: -
size: -
J: TRBJ1-2
V: TRBV9
DNA: TGTGCCAGCAGCGTAGCCGGGCGCGGCTACACCTTC
CDR3: CASSVAGRGYTF

D: -
size: -
J: TRBJ2-6
V: TRBV19
DNA: TGTGCCATCTCAAGGGGGTCTGGGGCCAACGTCCTGACTTTC
CDR3: CAISRGSGANVLTF

D: -
size: -
J: TRBJ2-5
V: TRBV19
DNA: TGTGCCAGTAGCCAAGCAGGGGTTTCGGTAGAGACCCAGTACTTC
CDR3: CASSQAGVSVETQYF

D: TRBD1
size: -
J: TRBJ1-1
V: TRBV12-5
DNA: TGTGCTAGTGGTTTGGTGCAGGGGGGGAACACTGAAGCTTTCTTT
CDR3: CASGLVQGGNTEAFF

D: -
size: -
J: TRBJ2-1
V: TRBV7-2
DNA: TGTGCCAGCAGCTTTAAACAGGGATGGGATGAGCAGTTCTTC
CDR3: CASSFKQGWDEQFF

D: TRBD1
size: once
J: TRBJ1-1
V: TRBV10-3
DNA: TGTGCCATCAAGACGGGACAGGGGCACACTGAAGCTTTCTTT
CDR3: CAIKTGQGHTEAFF

D: TRBD1
size: -
J: TRBJ2-2
V: TRBV5-1
DNA: TGCGCCAGCAGCTTGTCAGGGGGCGAGGTCGGGGAGCTGTTTTTT
CDR3: CASSLSGGEVGELFF

D: -
size: -
J: TRBJ2-7
V: TRBV2
DNA: TGTGCCAGCAGTGGACAGATCTACTACGAGCAGTACTTC
CDR3: CASSGQIYYEQYF

D: -
size: -
J: TRBJ1-2
V: TRBV5-5
DNA: TGTGCCAGCAGCAGCGGGGCCTTGAGGGGAAACGGCTACACCTTC
CDR3: CASSSGALRGNGYTF

D: TRBD1
size: -
J: TRBJ2-3
V: TRBV19
DNA: TGTGCCAGTAGTTGGGCCGGGACAGGGGTCGGAGATACGCAGTATTTT
CDR3: CASSWAGTGVGDTQYF

D: -
size: -
J: TRBJ1-1
V: TRBV9
DNA: TGTGCCAGCAGCGTAGATCAGGGGCCCACTGAAGCTTTCTTT
CDR3: CASSVDQGPTEAFF

D: -
size: -
J: TRBJ1-1
V: TRBV2
DNA: TGTGCCAGCAGTCACAGGGTAGAGAACACTGAAGCTTTCTTT
CDR3: CASSHRVENTEAFF

D: TRBD1
size: -
J: TRBJ1-1
V: TRBV5-6
DNA: TGTGCCAGCAGCTCCCCGGGACAGGGGAACACTGAAGCTTTCTTT
CDR3: CASSSPGQGNTEAFF

D: -
size: -
J: TRBJ2-2
V: TRBV6-4
DNA: TGTGCCAGCAGTGCTCAGAAGGGGGCCGGGGAGCTGTTTTTT
CDR3: CASSAQKGAGELFF

D: -
size: -
J: TRBJ1-1
V: TRBV7-9
DNA: TGTGCCAGCAGCTTATGGCAGGAAGCTTTCTTT
CDR3: CASSLWQEAFF

D: -
size: -
J: TRBJ2-5
V: TRBV4-1
DNA: TGCGCCAGCAGCCGCCTTACTTTGGAGACCCAGTACTTC
CDR3: CASSRLTLETQYF

D: TRBD2
size: -
J: TRBJ2-7
V: TRBV28
DNA: TGTGCCAGCAGACCCCGCCCCGGACTAGCGGGAGTCTACGAGCAGTACTTC
CDR3: CASRPRPGLAGVYEQYF

D: TRBD1
size: -
J: TRBJ1-5
V: TRBV6-1
DNA: TGTGCCAGCAGGGACCGGGACAGGGGCCAGCCCCAGCATTTT
CDR3: CASRDRDRGQPQHF

D: -
size: once
J: TRBJ1-2
V: TRBV4-2
DNA: TGTGCCAGCAGCCCAACAGGGAAGGATGGCTACACCTTC
CDR3: CASSPTGKDGYTF

D: -
size: -
J: TRBJ2-3
V: TRBV6-1
DNA: TGTGCCAGCAGTGAATCTTTCGGGGCCACGCTCACAGATACGCAGTATTTT
CDR3: CASSESFGATLTDTQYF

D: -
size: -
J: TRBJ2-7
V: TRBV7-2
DNA: TGTGCCAGCAGCTCCTATAAGGGCCTCGAGCAGTACTTC
CDR3: CASSSYKGLEQYF

D: TRBD1
size: -
J: TRBJ1-1
V: TRBV5-6
DNA: TGTGCCAGCGTAGGGGGCGCCGCTGAAGCTTTCTTT
CDR3: CASVGGAAEAFF